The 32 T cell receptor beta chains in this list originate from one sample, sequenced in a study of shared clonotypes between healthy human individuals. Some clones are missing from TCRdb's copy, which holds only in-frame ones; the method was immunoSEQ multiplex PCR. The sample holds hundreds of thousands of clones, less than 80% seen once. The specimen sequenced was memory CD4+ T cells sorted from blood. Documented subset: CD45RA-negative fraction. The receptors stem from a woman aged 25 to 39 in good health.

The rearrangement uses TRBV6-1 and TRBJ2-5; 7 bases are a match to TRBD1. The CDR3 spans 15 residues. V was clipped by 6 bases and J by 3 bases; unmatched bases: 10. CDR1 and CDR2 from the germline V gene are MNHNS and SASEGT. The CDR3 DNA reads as TGTGCCAGCAGCATGGACAGGAATTATGAAGAGACCCAGTACTTC. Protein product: CASSMDRNYEETQYF.

The CDR3, as DNA: TGTGCCAGTAGTAGTCCACTACCATCCTACGAGCAGTACTTC. This translates into CASSSPLPSYEQYF. The V call is TRBV19, the J call TRBJ2-7, with D unresolved. V was pared by 4 bases and J by 1 base, with 11 bases between. The CDR3 length is 14 residues. From germline, CDR1 is LNHDA and CDR2 SQIVND (reference sequence).

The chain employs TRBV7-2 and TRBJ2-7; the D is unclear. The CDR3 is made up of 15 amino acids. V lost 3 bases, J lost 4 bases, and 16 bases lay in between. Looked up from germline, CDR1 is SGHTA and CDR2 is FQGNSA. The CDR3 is CASSFYEKASYEQYF. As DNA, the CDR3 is TGTGCCAGCAGCTTTTATGAGAAAGCGTCATACGAGCAGTACTTC.

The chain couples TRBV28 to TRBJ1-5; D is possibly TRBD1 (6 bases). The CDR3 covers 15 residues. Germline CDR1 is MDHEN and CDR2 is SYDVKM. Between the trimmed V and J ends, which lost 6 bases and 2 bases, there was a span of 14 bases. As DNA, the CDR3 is TGTGCCAGCAGGAGAGGGGGAAGTCGCAATCAGCCCCAGCATTTT. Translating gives CASRRGGSRNQPQHF.

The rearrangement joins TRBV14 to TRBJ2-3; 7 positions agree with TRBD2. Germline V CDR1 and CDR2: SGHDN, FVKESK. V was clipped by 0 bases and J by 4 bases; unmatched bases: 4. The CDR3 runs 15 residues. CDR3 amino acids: CASSQEGGAPDTQYF. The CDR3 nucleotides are TGTGCCAGCAGCCAAGAGGGAGGGGCCCCAGATACGCAGTATTTT.

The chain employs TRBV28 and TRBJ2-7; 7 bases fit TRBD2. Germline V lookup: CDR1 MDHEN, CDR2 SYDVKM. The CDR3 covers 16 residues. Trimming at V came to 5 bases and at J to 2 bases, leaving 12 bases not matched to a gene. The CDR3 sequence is CASSPPSGGGTYEQYF. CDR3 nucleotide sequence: TGTGCCAGCAGTCCCCCGAGTGGCGGGGGAACCTACGAGCAGTACTTC.

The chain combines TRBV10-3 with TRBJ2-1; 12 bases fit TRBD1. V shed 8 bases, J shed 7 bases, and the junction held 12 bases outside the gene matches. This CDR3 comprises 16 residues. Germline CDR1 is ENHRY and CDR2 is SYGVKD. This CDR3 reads CAIHPSGQGADNEQFF. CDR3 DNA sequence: TGTGCCATCCACCCATCGGGACAGGGGGCGGATAATGAGCAGTTCTTC.

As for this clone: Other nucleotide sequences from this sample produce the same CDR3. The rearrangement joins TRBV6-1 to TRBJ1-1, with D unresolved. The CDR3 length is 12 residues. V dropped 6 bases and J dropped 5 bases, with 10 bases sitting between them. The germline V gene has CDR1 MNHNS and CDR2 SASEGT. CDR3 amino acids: CASRKGETEAFF. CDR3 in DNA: TGTGCCAGCAGGAAAGGCGAGACTGAAGCTTTCTTT.

The CDR3 sequence: CASSRTSFTDTQYF. For the CDR3, the DNA is TGTGCCAGCAGCCGGACTAGCTTCACAGATACGCAGTATTTT. The V and J genes are TRBV7-2 and TRBJ2-3; 8 nucleotides align to TRBD2. V lost 5 bases to trimming and J lost 2 bases; unmatched junction nucleotides: 3. Germline CDR1 is SGHTA and CDR2 is FQGNSA. The CDR3 loop spans 14 amino acids.

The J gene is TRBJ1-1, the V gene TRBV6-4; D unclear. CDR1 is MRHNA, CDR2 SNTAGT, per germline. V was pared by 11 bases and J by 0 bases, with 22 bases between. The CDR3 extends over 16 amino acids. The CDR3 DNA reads TGTGCCCATAACTTAAGCAGTTGCGGGATGAACACTGAAGCTTTCTTT. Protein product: CAHNLSSCGMNTEAFF.

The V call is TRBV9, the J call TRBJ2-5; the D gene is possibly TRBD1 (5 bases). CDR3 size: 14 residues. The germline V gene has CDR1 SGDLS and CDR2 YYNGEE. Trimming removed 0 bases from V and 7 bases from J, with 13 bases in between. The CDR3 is CASSVDLQVGTQYF. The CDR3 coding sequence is TGTGCCAGCAGCGTAGACCTACAGGTTGGGACCCAGTACTTC.

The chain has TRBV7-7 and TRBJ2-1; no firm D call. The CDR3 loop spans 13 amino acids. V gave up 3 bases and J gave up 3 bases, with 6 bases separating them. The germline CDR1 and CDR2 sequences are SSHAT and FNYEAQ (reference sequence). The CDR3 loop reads CASSLGRYNEQFF. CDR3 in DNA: TGTGCCAGCAGCTTGGGCCGCTACAATGAGCAGTTCTTC.

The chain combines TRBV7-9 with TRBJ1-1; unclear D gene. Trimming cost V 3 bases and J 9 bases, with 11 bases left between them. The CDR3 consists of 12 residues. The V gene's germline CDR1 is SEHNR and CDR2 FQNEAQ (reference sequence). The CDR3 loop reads CASSLRPTQAFF. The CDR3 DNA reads TGTGCCAGCAGCTTGCGCCCTACCCAAGCTTTCTTT.

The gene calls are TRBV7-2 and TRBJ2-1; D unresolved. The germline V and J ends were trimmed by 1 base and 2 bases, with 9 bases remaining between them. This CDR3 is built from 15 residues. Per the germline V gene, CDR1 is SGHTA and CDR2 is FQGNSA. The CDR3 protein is CASSLGTLTYNEQFF. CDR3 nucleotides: TGTGCCAGCAGCTTAGGGACCTTGACCTACAATGAGCAGTTCTTC.

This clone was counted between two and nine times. This CDR3 is CASSPIGTRGLAGFTDTQYF. Here the CDR3 DNA reads TGTGCCAGCAGTCCAATCGGGACACGAGGACTAGCGGGATTCACAGATACGCAGTATTTT. The V and J genes are TRBV28 and TRBJ2-3, with TRBD2 identical over 12 bases. The CDR3 has 20 residues. V was pared by 5 bases and J by 2 bases, with 17 bases of the junction left unmatched. Germline loops: CDR1 MDHEN, CDR2 SYDVKM.

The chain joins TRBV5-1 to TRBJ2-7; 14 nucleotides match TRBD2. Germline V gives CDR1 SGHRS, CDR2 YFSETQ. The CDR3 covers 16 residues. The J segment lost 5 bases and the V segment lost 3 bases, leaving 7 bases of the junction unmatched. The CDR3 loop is CASSSGTSGSLHEQYF. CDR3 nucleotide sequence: TGCGCCAGCAGCTCTGGGACTAGCGGGAGTTTACACGAGCAGTACTTC.

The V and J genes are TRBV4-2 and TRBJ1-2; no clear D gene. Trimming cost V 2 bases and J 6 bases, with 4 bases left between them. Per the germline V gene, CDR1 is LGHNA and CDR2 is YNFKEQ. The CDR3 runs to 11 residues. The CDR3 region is CASSQRDGYTF. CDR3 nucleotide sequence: TGTGCCAGCAGCCAAAGGGATGGCTACACCTTC.

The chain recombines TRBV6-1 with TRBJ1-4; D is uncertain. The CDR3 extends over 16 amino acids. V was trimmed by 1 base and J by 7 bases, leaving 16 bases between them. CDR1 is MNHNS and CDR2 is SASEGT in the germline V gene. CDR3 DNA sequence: TGTGCCAGCAGTGAAGTTGGCAGTAAGCTTTCTGAAAAACTGTTTTTT. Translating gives CASSEVGSKLSEKLFF.

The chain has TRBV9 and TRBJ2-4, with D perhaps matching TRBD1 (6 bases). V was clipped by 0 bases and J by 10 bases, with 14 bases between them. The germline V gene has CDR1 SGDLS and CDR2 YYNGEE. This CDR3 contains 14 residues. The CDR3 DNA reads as TGTGCCAGCAGCGTAGACAGGGAAAGTGGGATTCAGTACTTC. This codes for CASSVDRESGIQYF.

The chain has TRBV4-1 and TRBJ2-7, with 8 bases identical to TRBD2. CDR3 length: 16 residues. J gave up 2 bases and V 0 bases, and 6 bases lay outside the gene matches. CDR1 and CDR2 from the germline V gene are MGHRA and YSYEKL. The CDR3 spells CASSQDHSGATYEQYF. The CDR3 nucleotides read TGCGCCAGCAGCCAAGACCATAGCGGGGCGACCTACGAGCAGTACTTC.

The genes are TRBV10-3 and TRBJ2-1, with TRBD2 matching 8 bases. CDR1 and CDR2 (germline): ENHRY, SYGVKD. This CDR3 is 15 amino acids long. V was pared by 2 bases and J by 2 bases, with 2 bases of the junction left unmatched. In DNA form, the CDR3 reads TGTGCCATCAGTGAGAGCGGGAGCGCCTACAATGAGCAGTTCTTC. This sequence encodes CAISESGSAYNEQFF.

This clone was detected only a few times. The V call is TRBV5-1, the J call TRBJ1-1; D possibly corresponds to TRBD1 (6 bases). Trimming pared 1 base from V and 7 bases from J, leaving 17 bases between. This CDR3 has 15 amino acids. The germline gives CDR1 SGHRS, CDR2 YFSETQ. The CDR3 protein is CASSLQYRATDEAFF. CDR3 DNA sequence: TGCGCCAGCAGCTTGCAATACAGGGCTACCGATGAAGCTTTCTTT.

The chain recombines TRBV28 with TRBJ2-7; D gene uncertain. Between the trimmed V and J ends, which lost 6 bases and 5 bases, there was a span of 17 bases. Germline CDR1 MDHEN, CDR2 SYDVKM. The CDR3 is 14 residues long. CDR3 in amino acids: CASSPILARHEQYF. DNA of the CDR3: TGTGCCAGCAGCCCTATACTTGCGCGGCACGAGCAGTACTTC.

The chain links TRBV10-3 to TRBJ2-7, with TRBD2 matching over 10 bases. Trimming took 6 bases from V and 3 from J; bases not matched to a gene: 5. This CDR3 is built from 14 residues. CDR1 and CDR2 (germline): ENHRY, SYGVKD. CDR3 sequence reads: CAIRGGTSVYEQYF. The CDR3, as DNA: TGTGCCATCAGGGGCGGGACTAGCGTCTACGAGCAGTACTTC.

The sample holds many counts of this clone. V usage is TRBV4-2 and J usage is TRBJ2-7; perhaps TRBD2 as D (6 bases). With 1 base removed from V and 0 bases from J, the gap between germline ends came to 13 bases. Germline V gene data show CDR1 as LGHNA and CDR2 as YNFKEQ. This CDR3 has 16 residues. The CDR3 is CASSQVVAESSYEQYF. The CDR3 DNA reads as TGTGCCAGCAGCCAAGTTGTAGCGGAGAGCTCCTACGAGCAGTACTTC.

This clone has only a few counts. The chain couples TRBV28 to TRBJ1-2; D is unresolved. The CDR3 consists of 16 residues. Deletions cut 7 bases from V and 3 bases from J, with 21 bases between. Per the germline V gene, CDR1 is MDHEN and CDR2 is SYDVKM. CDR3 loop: CASIRGGSGLDYGYTF. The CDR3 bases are TGTGCCAGCATTCGGGGAGGGTCAGGTCTTGACTATGGCTACACCTTC.

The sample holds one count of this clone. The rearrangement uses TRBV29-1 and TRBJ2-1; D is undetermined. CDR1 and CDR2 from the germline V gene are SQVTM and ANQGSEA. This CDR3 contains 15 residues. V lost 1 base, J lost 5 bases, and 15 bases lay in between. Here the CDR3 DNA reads TGCAGCGTTGAAGGAGGACCCAGAGCCGACAATGAGCAGTTCTTC. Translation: CSVEGGPRADNEQFF.

CDR3: CASSETSGSVNEQFF. DNA of the CDR3: TGTGCCAGCAGCGAGACTAGCGGGAGTGTCAATGAGCAGTTCTTC. The rearrangement joins TRBV11-3 to TRBJ2-1, with TRBD2 matching 12 bases. V shed 5 bases, J shed 6 bases, and the junction held 5 bases outside the gene matches. CDR3 size: 15 residues. Germline lookup yields CDR1 SGHNT and CDR2 YENEEA.

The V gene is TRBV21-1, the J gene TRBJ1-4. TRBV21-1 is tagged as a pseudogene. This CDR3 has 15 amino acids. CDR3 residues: CASSGTDATNEKLFF. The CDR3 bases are TGTGCCAGCAGCGGGACGGATGCAACTAATGAAAAACTGTTTTTT.

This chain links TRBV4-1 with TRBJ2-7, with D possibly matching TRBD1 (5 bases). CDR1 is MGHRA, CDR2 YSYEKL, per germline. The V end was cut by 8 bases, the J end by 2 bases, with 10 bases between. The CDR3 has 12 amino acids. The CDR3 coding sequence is TGCGCCAGCTCCGGACAACCCTACGAGCAGTACTTC. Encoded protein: CASSGQPYEQYF.

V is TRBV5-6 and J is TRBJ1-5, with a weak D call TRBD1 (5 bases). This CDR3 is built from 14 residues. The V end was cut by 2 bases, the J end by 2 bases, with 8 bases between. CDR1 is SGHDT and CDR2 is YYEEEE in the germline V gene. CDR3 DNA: TGTGCCAGCAGCTTTATAGGGGGCAATCAGCCCCAGCATTTT. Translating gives CASSFIGGNQPQHF.

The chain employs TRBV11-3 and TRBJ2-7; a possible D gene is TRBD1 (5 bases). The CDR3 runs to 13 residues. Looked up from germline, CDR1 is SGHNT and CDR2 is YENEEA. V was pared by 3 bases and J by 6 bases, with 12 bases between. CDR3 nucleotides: TGTGCCAGCAGCTTTGATGCCCAGGGCGAGCAGTACTTC. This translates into CASSFDAQGEQYF.